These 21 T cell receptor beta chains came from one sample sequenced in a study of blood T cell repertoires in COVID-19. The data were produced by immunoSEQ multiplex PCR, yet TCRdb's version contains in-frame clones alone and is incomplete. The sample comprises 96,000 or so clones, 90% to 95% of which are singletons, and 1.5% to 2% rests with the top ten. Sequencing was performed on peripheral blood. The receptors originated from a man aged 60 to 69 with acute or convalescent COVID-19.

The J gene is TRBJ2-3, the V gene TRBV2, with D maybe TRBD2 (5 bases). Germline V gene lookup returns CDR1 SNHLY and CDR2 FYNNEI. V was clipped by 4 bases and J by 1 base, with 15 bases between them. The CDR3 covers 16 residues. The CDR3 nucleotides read TGTGCCAGCAGTGTTGGTGGGAGCCCAGGCACAGATACGCAGTATTTT. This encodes CASSVGGSPGTDTQYF.

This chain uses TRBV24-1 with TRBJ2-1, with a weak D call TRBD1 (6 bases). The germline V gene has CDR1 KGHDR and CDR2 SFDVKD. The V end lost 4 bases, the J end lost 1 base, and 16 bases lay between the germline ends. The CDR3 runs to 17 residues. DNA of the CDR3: TGTGCCACCAGTGACCATAAGACAGGCGAATCCTACAATGAGCAGTTCTTC. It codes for CATSDHKTGESYNEQFF.

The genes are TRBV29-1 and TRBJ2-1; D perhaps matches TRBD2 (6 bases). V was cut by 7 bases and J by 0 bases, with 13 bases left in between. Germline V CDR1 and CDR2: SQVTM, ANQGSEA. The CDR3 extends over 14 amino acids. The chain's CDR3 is CSGGRIGSYNEQFF. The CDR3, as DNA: TGCAGCGGGGGGAGGATAGGCTCCTACAATGAGCAGTTCTTC.

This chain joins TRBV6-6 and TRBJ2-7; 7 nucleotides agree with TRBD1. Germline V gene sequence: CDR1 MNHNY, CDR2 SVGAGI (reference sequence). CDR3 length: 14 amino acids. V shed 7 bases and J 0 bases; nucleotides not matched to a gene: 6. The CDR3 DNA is TGTGCCAGCAACCCACAGGGGCCCTCCTACGAGCAGTACTTC. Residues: CASNPQGPSYEQYF.

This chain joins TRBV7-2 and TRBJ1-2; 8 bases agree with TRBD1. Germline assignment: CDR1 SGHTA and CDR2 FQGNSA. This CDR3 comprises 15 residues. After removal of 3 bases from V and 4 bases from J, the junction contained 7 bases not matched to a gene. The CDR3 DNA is TGTGCCAGCAGCTTGAGGCAGGGGGCAATCTATGGCTACACCTTC. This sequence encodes CASSLRQGAIYGYTF. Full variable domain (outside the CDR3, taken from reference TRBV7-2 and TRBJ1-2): GAGVSQSPSNKVTEKGKDVELRCDPISGHTALYWYRQSLGQGLEFLIYFQGNSAPDKSGLPSDRFSAERTGGSVSTLTIQRTQQEDSAVYLCASSLRQGAIYGYTFGSGTRLTVV.

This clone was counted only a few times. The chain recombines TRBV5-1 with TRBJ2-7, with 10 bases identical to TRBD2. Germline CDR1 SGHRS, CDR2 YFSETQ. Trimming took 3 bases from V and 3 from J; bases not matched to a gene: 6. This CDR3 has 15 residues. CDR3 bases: TGCGCCAGCAGCTCTAGCGGGAGCAGCGGCTACGAGCAGTACTTC. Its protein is CASSSSGSSGYEQYF. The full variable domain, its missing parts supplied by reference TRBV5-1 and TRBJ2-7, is KAGVTQTPRYLIKTRGQQVTLSCSPISGHRSVSWYQQTPGQGLQFLFEYFSETQRNKGNFPGRFSGRQFSNSRSEMNVSTLELGDSALYLCASSSSGSSGYEQYFGPGTRLTVT.

The CDR3 loop is CASSKTGEGRSGANVLTF. CDR3 in DNA: TGTGCCAGCAGCAAGACAGGGGAGGGAAGGTCTGGGGCCAACGTCCTGACTTTC. The chain uses TRBV21-1 and TRBJ2-6; the DNA was not used to check the table's D call, TRBD1. TRBV21-1 is noted as a pseudogene. The CDR3 extends over 18 amino acids.

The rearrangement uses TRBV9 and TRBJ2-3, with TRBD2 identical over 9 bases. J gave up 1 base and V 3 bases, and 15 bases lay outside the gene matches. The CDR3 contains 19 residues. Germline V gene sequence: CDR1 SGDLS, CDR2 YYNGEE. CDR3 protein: CASSERDSSGSSRTDTQYF. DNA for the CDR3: TGTGCCAGCAGCGAGAGAGATAGTAGCGGGAGTTCGCGCACAGATACGCAGTATTTT. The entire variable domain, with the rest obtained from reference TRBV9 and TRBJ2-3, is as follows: DSGVTQTPKHLITATGQRVTLRCSPRSGDLSVYWYQQSLDQGLQFLIQYYNGEERAKGNILERFSAQQFPDLHSELNLSSLELGDSALYFCASSERDSSGSSRTDTQYFGPGTRLTVL.

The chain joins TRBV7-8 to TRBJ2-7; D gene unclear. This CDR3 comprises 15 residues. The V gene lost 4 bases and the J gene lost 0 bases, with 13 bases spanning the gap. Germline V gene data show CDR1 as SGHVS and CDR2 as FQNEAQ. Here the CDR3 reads CASSYTRSTSYEQYF. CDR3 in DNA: TGTGCCAGCAGCTATACTCGTTCCACCTCCTACGAGCAGTACTTC.

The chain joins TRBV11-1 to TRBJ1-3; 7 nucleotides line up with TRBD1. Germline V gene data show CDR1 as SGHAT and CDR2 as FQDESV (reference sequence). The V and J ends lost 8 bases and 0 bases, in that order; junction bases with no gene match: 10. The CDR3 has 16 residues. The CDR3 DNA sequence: TGTGCCAGCGGAACGGGAACAGGGGACTCTGGAAACACCATATATTTT. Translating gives CASGTGTGDSGNTIYF.

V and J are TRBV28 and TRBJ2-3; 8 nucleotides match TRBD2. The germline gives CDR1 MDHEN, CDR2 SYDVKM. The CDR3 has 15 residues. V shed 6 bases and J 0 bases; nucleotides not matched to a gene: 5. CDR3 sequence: CASRGLGFSTDTQYF. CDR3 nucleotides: TGTGCCAGCAGGGGACTAGGGTTTAGCACAGATACGCAGTATTTT.

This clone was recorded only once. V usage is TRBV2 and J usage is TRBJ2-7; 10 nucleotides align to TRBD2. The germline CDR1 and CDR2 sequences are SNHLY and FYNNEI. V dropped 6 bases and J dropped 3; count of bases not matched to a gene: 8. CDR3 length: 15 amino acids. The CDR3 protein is CASRAFGTSDYEQYF. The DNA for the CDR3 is TGTGCCAGCAGAGCCTTTGGGACTAGCGACTACGAGCAGTACTTC.

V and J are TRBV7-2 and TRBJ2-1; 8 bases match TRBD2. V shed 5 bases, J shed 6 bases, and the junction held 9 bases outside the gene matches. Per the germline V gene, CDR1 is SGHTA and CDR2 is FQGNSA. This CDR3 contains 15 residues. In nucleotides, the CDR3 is TGTGCCAGCAGCCACGTCGGGGGGGAGGGCAATGAGCAGTTCTTC. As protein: CASSHVGGEGNEQFF.

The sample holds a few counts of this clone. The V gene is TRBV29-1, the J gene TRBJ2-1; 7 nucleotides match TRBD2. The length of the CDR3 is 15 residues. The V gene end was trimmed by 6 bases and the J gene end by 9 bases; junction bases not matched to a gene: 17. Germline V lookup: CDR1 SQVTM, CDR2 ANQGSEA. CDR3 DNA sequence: TGCAGCGTGGCGGCGCCTAGCGGTTCTGGCGGTGAGCAGTTCTTC. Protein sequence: CSVAAPSGSGGEQFF.

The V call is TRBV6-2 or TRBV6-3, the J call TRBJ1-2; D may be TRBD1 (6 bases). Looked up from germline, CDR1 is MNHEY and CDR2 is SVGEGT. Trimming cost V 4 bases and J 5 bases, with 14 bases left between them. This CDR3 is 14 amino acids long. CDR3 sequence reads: CASSSEGEWYGYTF. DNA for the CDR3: TGTGCCAGCAGTTCCGAGGGGGAATGGTATGGCTACACCTTC.

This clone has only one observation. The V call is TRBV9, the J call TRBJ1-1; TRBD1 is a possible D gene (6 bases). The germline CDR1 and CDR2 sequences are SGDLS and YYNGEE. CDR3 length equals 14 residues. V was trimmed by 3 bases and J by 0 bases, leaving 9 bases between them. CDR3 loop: CASSAGQMNTEAFF. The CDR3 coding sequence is TGTGCCAGCAGCGCTGGACAGATGAACACTGAAGCTTTCTTT.

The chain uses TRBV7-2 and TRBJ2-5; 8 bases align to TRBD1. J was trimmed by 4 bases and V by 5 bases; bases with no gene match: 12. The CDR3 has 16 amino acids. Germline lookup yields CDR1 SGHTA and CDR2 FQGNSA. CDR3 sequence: CASSTRGRDRGETQYF. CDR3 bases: TGTGCCAGCAGCACCCGGGGGCGCGACAGGGGAGAGACCCAGTACTTC.

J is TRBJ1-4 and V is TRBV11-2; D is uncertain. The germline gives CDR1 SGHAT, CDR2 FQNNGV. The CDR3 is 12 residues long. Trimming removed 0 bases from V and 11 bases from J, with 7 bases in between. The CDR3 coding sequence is TGTGCCAGCAGCTTAGATCGGTTGAAACTGTTTTTT. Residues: CASSLDRLKLFF. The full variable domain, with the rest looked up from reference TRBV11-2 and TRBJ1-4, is EAGVAQSPRYKIIEKRQSVAFWCNPISGHATLYWYQQILGQGPKLLIQFQNNGVVDDSQLPKDRFSAERLKGVDSTLKIQPAKLEDSAVYLCASSLDRLKLFFGSGTQLSVL.

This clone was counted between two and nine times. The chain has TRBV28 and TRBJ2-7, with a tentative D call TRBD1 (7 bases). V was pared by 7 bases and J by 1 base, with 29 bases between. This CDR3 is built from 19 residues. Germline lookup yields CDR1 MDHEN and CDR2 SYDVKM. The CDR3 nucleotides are TGTGCCAGCAAGCCGACAGGGATGGGATCGGGAGTTAGTTCCTACGAGCAGTACTTC. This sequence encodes CASKPTGMGSGVSSYEQYF. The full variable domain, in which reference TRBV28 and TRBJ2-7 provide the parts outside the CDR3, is DVKVTQSSRYLVKRTGEKVFLECVQDMDHENMFWYRQDPGLGLRLIYFSYDVKMKEKGDIPEGYSVSREKKERFSLILESASTNQTSMYLCASKPTGMGSGVSSYEQYFGPGTRLTVT.

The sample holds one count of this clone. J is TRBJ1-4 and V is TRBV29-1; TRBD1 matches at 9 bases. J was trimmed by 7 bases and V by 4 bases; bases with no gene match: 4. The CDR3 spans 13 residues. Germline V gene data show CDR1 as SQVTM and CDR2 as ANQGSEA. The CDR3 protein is CSVGDRGTEKLFF. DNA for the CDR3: TGCAGCGTTGGTGACAGGGGGACTGAAAAACTGTTTTTT.

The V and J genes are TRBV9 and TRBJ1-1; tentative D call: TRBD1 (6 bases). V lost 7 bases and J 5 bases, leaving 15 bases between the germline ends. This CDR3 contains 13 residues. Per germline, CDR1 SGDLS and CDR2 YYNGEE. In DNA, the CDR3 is TGTGCCAGCGCCCCGGGGGGCCGAACTGAAGCTTTCTTT. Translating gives CASAPGGRTEAFF.